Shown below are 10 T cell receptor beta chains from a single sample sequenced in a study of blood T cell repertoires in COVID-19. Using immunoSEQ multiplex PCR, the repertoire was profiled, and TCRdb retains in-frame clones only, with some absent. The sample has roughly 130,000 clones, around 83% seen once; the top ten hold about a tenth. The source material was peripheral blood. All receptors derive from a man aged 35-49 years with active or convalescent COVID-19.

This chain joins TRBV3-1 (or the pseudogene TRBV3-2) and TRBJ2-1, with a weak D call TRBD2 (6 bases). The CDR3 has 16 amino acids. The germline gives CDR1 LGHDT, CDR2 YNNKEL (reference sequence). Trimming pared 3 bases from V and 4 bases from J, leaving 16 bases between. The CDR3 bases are TGTGCCAGCAGCCACGAACCGGGACTGATATACAATGAGCAGTTCTTC. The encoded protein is CASSHEPGLIYNEQFF.

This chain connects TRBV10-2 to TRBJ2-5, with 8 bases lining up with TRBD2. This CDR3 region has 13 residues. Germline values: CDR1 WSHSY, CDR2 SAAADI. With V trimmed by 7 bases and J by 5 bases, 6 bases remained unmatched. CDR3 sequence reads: CASMLGGGETQYF. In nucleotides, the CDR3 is TGCGCCAGCATGTTGGGCGGGGGGGAGACCCAGTACTTC.

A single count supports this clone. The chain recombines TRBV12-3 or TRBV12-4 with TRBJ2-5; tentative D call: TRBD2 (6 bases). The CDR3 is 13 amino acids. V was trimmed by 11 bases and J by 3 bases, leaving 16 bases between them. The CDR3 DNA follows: TGTGCCTGCGGGGACTTCAAAAAAGAGACCCAGTACTTC. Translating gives CACGDFKKETQYF.

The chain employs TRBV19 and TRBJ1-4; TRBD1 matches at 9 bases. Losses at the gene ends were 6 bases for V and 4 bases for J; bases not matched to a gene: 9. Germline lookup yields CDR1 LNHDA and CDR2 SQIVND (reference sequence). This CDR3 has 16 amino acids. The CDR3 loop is CASSQGQGRDNEKLFF. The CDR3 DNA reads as TGTGCCAGTAGCCAGGGACAGGGAAGGGATAATGAAAAACTGTTTTTT.

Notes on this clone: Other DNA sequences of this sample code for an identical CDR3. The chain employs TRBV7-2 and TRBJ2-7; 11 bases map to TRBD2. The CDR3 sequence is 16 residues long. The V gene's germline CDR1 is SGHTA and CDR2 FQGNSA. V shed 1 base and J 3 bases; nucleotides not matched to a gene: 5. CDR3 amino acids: CASSLEGTSGGYEQYF. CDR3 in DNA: TGTGCCAGCAGCTTAGAAGGGACTAGCGGAGGCTACGAGCAGTACTTC.

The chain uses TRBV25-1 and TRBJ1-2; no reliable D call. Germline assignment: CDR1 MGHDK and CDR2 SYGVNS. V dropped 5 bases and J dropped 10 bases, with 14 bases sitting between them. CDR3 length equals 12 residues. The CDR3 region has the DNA TGTGCCAGCAGTCACTGGGAGGCCGACTACACCTTC. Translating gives CASSHWEADYTF.

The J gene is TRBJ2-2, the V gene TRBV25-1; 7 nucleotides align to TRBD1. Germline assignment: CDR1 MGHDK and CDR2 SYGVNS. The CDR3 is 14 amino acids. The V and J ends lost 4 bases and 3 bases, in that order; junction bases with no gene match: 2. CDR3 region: CASSVQGDTGELFF. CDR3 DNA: TGTGCCAGCAGTGTCCAGGGGGACACCGGGGAGCTGTTTTTT.

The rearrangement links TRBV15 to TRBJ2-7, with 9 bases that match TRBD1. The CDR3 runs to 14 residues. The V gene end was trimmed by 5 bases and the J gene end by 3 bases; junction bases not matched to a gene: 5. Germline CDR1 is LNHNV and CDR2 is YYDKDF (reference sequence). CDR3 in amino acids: CATSENRGRYEQYF. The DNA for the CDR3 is TGTGCCACCAGCGAGAACAGGGGGCGCTACGAGCAGTACTTC.

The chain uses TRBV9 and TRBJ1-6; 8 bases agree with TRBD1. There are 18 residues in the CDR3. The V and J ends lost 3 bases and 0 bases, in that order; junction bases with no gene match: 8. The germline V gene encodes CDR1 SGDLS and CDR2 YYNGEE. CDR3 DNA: TGTGCCAGCAGCGCCGGGACAGGCCTAACCTCCTATAATTCACCCCTCCACTTT. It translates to CASSAGTGLTSYNSPLHF.

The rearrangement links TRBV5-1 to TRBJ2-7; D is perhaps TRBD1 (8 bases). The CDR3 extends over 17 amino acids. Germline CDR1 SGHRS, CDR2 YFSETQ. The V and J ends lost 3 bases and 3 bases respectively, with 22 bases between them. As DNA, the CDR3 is TGCGCCAGCAGCTCCGGGGGGAACAGGGGGTCCTACTACGAGCAGTACTTC. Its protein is CASSSGGNRGSYYEQYF.